This T cell receptor (beta chain) was identified during a study of blood T cell repertoires in COVID-19. Study-level information: Collection of acute and convalescent COVID-19 samples took place in the United States, Italy and Spain. T cells, B-cell-depleted T cells, or PBMCs supplied cDNA or gDNA.

The CDR3 is made up of 15 amino acids. CDR1 is KGHSH, CDR2 LQKENI, per germline. V was trimmed by 0 bases and J by 6 bases, leaving 12 bases between them. Original analysis: Nucleated cell counts were estimated from reference gene primer amplification. TCRdb's table, derived via immunoSEQ multiplex PCR, lists solely in-frame clones and lacks some. V, J and clone size derive from that table, while D and trimming were established from the DNA sequence. Of around 75,000 clones listed, 79% are singletons. The sequence came from a woman older than 75 with active or convalescent COVID-19. Sample: peripheral blood. The chain uses TRBV18 and TRBJ1-5; D unresolved. In nucleotides, the CDR3 is TGTGCCAGCTCACCACCTTTCTCCGGTGGTCAGCCCCAGCATTTT. It specifies CASSPPFSGGQPQHF.